A selection of T cell receptor beta chains follows, all from one sample in a study of T cells in Graves' hyperthyroidism and ophthalmopathy. TCRdb re-called the multiplex PCR reads through MiXCR, storing one row per CDR3 protein. The sample has 500,000 to 550,000 distinct CDR3 sequences, roughly 21% seen once. Sequenced: blood. The origin of the receptors is a man aged 35 to 55 with Graves' ophthalmopathy. CDR3s include the opening cysteine and the closing phenylalanine or tryptophan. The D gene is left open where the match is weak. Some rows mark clone size as missing; the rest say once, few, many or name a class of expanded clone.

size	V	J	D	CDR3	DNA
once	TRBV7-2	TRBJ2-7	NA	CASSLDGQLEQYF	TGTGCCAGCAGCTTAGACGGACAACTCGAGCAGTACTTC
many	TRBV7-9	TRBJ2-7	NA	CASSLGAPYEQYF	TGTGCCAGCAGTCTGGGGGCGCCCTACGAGCAGTACTTC
NA	TRBV3-1	TRBJ1-5	NA	CASSQDGGAGNQPQHF	TGTGCCAGCAGCCAAGACGGAGGGGCGGGCAATCAGCCCCAGCATTTT
many	TRBV20-1	TRBJ2-5	NA	CSASEAEGSYF	TGCAGTGCTTCGGAGGCGGAGGGCTCCTACTTC
few	TRBV3-1	TRBJ2-4	NA	CASSQGGLAKNIQYF	TGTGCCAGCAGCCAAGGGGGCCTAGCCAAAAACATTCAGTACTTC
few	TRBV27	TRBJ2-5	TRBD1	CASSFGRQGETQYF	TGTGCCAGCAGTTTCGGGCGACAGGGTGAGACCCAGTACTTC
many	TRBV2	TRBJ2-3	TRBD1	CASSDPRDSSTDTQYF	TGTGCCAGCAGTGACCCTCGGGACAGCTCCACAGATACGCAGTATTTT
NA	TRBV5-1	TRBJ1-1	TRBD1	CASSIGQGVGNTEAFF	TGCGCCAGCAGCATAGGACAGGGGGTTGGGAACACTGAAGCTTTCTTT
few	TRBV20-1	TRBJ2-3	TRBD1	CSASQDRGGTDTQYF	TGCAGTGCGAGTCAGGACAGGGGTGGAACAGATACGCAGTATTTT
many	TRBV27	TRBJ2-7	TRBD2	CASSLGGGAYEQYF	TGTGCCAGCAGTTTAGGCGGGGGGGCCTACGAGCAGTACTTC
many	TRBV7-8	TRBJ1-2	TRBD1	CASSIGQDYGYTF	TGTGCCAGCAGCATAGGACAGGACTATGGCTACACCTTC
NA	TRBV9	TRBJ2-5	NA	CASSVAGRTIQETQYF	TGTGCCAGCAGCGTAGCTGGAAGGACGATTCAAGAGACCCAGTACTTC
few	TRBV4-2	TRBJ2-5	NA	CASSLEGGRIGETQYF	TGTGCCAGCAGCCTAGAAGGTGGGAGGATAGGGGAGACCCAGTACTTC
NA	TRBV5-1	TRBJ2-2	NA	CASSLEGINTGELFF	TGCGCCAGCAGCTTAGAGGGGATTAACACCGGGGAGCTGTTTTTT
NA	TRBV19	TRBJ2-5	NA	CASSARWAYEETQYF	TGTGCCAGTAGCGCGCGGTGGGCGTACGAAGAGACCCAGTACTTC
few	TRBV20-1	TRBJ2-4	TRBD2	CSASKRGPPTDIQYF	TGCAGTGCTAGTAAGCGGGGGCCCCCCACGGACATTCAGTACTTC
few	TRBV7-8	TRBJ1-4	NA	CASSLYPQPVNEKLFF	TGTGCCAGCAGCTTATATCCGCAGCCAGTTAATGAAAAACTGTTTTTT
many	TRBV2	TRBJ1-1	NA	CASSEQGHENTEAFF	TGTGCCAGCAGTGAACAGGGTCATGAGAACACTGAAGCTTTCTTT
few	TRBV7-9	TRBJ2-3	TRBD1	CASSVRGSDTQYF	TGTGCCAGCAGCGTCAGGGGGTCAGATACGCAGTATTTT
few	TRBV5-5	TRBJ2-7	NA	CASSLQGGVYEQYF	TGTGCCAGCAGCCTACAGGGAGGTGTCTACGAGCAGTACTTC
NA	TRBV4-3	TRBJ1-5	NA	CASSQMEALSNQPQHF	TGCGCCAGCAGCCAAATGGAGGCACTTAGCAATCAGCCCCAGCATTTT
NA	TRBV12-3/TRBV12-4	TRBJ1-2	TRBD1	CASSGAGTGARGYTF	TGTGCCAGCAGTGGTGCCGGGACAGGGGCTCGCGGCTACACCTTC
NA	TRBV19	TRBJ2-5	NA	CASSIGLGLAPQETQYF	TGTGCCAGTAGTATTGGATTGGGGCTAGCTCCCCAAGAGACCCAGTACTTC
NA	TRBV15	TRBJ2-7	NA	CATSRDLSRFYEQYF	TGTGCCACCAGCAGAGACCTGTCACGGTTCTACGAGCAGTACTTC
NA	TRBV4-1	TRBJ1-2	NA	CASSQDRGTLNYGYTF	TGCGCCAGCAGCCAAGACAGGGGAACCCTTAACTATGGCTACACCTTC
many	TRBV13	TRBJ1-1	NA	CASSLEGGRLNTEAFF	TGTGCCAGCAGCTTAGAAGGGGGACGGTTGAACACTGAAGCTTTCTTT
many	TRBV13	TRBJ2-3	TRBD1	CASSPTGSVDLITDTQYF	TGTGCCAGCAGCCCGACAGGGTCTGTGGACCTTATCACAGATACGCAGTATTTT
NA	TRBV28	TRBJ2-1	NA	CASSGSGAFSYNEQFF	TGTGCCAGCAGTGGTAGCGGAGCCTTCTCCTACAATGAGCAGTTCTTC
NA	TRBV20-1	TRBJ1-5	NA	CSARDRGGVGNQPQHF	TGCAGTGCTAGAGATCGAGGAGGAGTTGGCAATCAGCCCCAGCATTTT
many	TRBV6-2/TRBV6-3	TRBJ2-7	TRBD2	CASSYSSTGLAILLQQYF	TGTGCCAGCAGTTACTCGAGTACGGGACTAGCGATTCTCCTGCAGCAGTACTTC
many	TRBV2	TRBJ2-7	TRBD2	CASRDQRGGPEQYF	TGTGCCAGCAGAGACCAGCGGGGGGGCCCCGAGCAGTACTTC
few	TRBV7-3	TRBJ1-2	NA	CASRPGGVAYGYTF	TGTGCCAGCAGGCCGGGGGGGGTAGCCTATGGCTACACCTTC
many	TRBV7-2	TRBJ2-1	TRBD2	CASSFRASGGAYNEQFF	TGTGCCAGCAGCTTTAGGGCTAGCGGGGGGGCCTACAATGAGCAGTTCTTC
NA	TRBV20-1	TRBJ2-1	TRBD2	CSARDRLSGRGGSYNEQFF	TGCAGTGCTAGAGATCGTTTGAGCGGGAGGGGGGGGTCCTACAATGAGCAGTTCTTC
many	TRBV12-3/TRBV12-4	TRBJ1-1	TRBD1	CASSPGQGVIVTEAFF	TGTGCCAGCAGCCCCGGACAGGGTGTAATTGTCACTGAAGCTTTCTTT
NA	TRBV20-1	TRBJ2-7	TRBD1	CSATRDRASYEQYF	TGCAGTGCCACCCGGGACAGGGCCTCCTACGAGCAGTACTTC
few	TRBV24-1	TRBJ2-5	TRBD2	CATSDPTSGRRETQYF	TGTGCCACCAGTGATCCGACTAGCGGGAGGAGGGAGACCCAGTACTTC
many	TRBV6-5	TRBJ2-5	TRBD2	CASSYNSGGETQYF	TGTGCCAGCAGTTACAATAGCGGGGGGGAGACCCAGTACTTC
many	TRBV3-1	TRBJ1-1	NA	CASSQEAGRGNEAFF	TGTGCCAGCAGCCAAGAAGCAGGCAGGGGAAATGAAGCTTTCTTT
NA	TRBV11-2	TRBJ2-1	NA	CASSLVATDERFF	TGTGCCAGCAGCTTAGTAGCAACTGATGAGCGGTTCTTC